This entry is about one T cell receptor beta chain. Assay: immunoSEQ multiplex PCR; the TCRdb copy retains only in-frame clones and omits some. In the table there are hundreds of thousands of clones, approximately 95% of which are singletons. Germline assignment: CDR1 SGHAT and CDR2 FQNNGV. After removal of 5 bases from V and 4 bases from J, the junction contained 8 bases not matched to a gene. The CDR3 is made up of 16 amino acids. In the naive CD8 group, cells lacked CD45RO and were positively selected for CCR7, so terminally differentiated effector memory CD45RA+ cells were left out. These data originate in a study of shared clonotypes between healthy human individuals.

Sequenced input: naive CD8+ T cells sorted from blood. The chain has TRBV11-2 and TRBJ2-1; 10 bases match TRBD2. The TCR originated in a woman aged 25-40 years in good health. Here the CDR3 reads CASSPTLAGPYNEQFF. The CDR3 DNA reads as TGTGCCAGCAGCCCTACACTAGCGGGGCCATACAATGAGCAGTTCTTC.